This T cell receptor beta chain was identified during a study of breast tumors, draining lymph nodes, adjacent tissues. Findings and caveats of the study: Compared with basal-like, luminal-like tumors shared significantly more repertoire with nontumor tissue. Compared with lymph nodes, tumors were less diverse; compared with nontumor tissue, more.

MiXCR, run by TCRdb on the multiplex PCR reads, gives a single entry per CDR3 protein. The sample comprises 33,000 or so distinct CDR3 sequences, roughly two thirds of which are singletons, and 18% rests with the top ten. The CDR3 has 13 amino acids. This clonotype was seen at least ten times. Its antigen is not identified. This may stem from a read error, because a much larger clone lies one nucleotide away. The gene calls are TRBV6-7 and TRBJ1-2, with D perhaps TRBD1 (6 bases). TRBV6-7 is an open reading frame whose function is uncertain. Sequenced material: breast tumor tissue. This sequence originates from a female donor with breast cancer. Some clones in this sample may be carry-over from other donors' samples. The DNA for the CDR3 is TGTGCCAGCAGTCACTTGGGGGCCTATGGCTACGCCTTC. Residues: CASSHLGAYGYAF.